This T cell receptor (beta chain) was obtained from a study of control samples from healthy donors and cancer patients. Looked up from germline, CDR1 is SGHTA and CDR2 is FQGTGA. V lost 1 base, J lost 2 bases, and 5 bases lay in between. CDR3 size: 13 residues. TCRdb's copy holds only in-frame clones and misses some; the assay was immunoSEQ multiplex PCR. The sample shows about 150,000 clones, more than 85% of them seen only once. The chain recombines TRBV7-3 with TRBJ2-5; the D is unclear. The TCR comes from a man over 45 in good health. Material: blood. CDR3 sequence: CASSLRLQETQYF. The DNA for the CDR3 is TGTGCCAGCAGCTTAAGACTTCAAGAGACCCAGTACTTC.